The entry below gives a single T cell receptor (beta chain) sequence along with its context. Germline CDR1 reads LGHNA; CDR2 reads YNFKEQ. With V trimmed by 4 bases and J by 5 bases, 13 bases remained unmatched. The CDR3 covers 17 residues. Study processing details: Nucleated cell number was recorded as an estimate derived from reference gene primer amplification. This table comes from immunoSEQ multiplex PCR, and its TCRdb copy is limited to in-frame clones, with some not included. The V and J calls and clone size were taken over from that table, and D and trimming were inferred from the DNA. The sample has 430,000 or so clones, 85% to 90% seen once. The data stem from a study of blood T cell repertoires in COVID-19. The overall study: Whether acute or convalescent, the COVID-19 samples came from the United States, Italy and Spain. PBMCs, B-cell-depleted T cells, or T cells were the source of the cDNA or gDNA that made up the material.

The TCR sequence derives from a young man with COVID-19, enrolled during active disease. The chain combines TRBV4-2 with TRBJ2-3; TRBD2 matches at 9 bases. The sequenced sample was peripheral blood. CDR3 bases: TGTGCCAGCAGCCCCAAAACCGGGACTAGCTTCGGAGATACGCAGTATTTT. This translates into CASSPKTGTSFGDTQYF.